This T cell receptor gamma chain was sequenced in a study of gamma-delta T cells after stem cell transplantation. TCRdb used CATT to re-call clones from the RT-PCR reads. In the table there are over 950 gamma-chain clones, 60% of which are singletons. Per germline, CDR1 VTNTFY and CDR2 YDVSTARD (reference sequence). J was trimmed by 2 bases and V by 5 bases; bases with no gene match: 15. CDR3 length equals 16 residues. The V gene is TRGV3, the J gene TRGJ1 or TRGJ2. What was sequenced was gamma-delta T cells. This receptor was identified in a human donor. It is not recorded whose cells these are; they may come from a transplant donor. CDR3 nucleotide sequence: TGTGCCACCTGGGTAGTTTTCTGGGAGCATTATTATAAGAAACTCTTT. This codes for CATWVVFWEHYYKKLF.